The source of this TCR beta chain is a study of blood T cell repertoires in COVID-19. This CDR3 comprises 16 residues. The V segment lost 5 bases and the J segment 0 bases; nucleotides outside the gene matches: 6. Germline V gives CDR1 SGHAT, CDR2 FQDESV (reference sequence). Measured with immunoSEQ multiplex PCR; TCRdb has only the in-frame clones, and not every one. Among fewer than 200,000 clones listed, 70% to 90% were seen once. Material for sequencing was peripheral blood. This chain uses TRBV11-1 with TRBJ1-3, with 8 bases aligning to TRBD1. The TCR sequence derives from a woman older than 75 with COVID-19, enrolled during active disease. CDR3 coding DNA: TGTGCCAGCAGCCGGCGACAGGGGATCTCTGGAAACACCATATATTTT. Encoded protein: CASSRRQGISGNTIYF.